One and the same sample provided the 25 T cell receptor beta chains below, sequenced in a study of blood T cells in healthy people across ages. PCR was performed a second time for roughly 7 to 11 cycles using a sample-barcoded 5' primer and a J-beta primer mix. MiXCR was run by TCRdb on the 5' RACE reads, yielding one entry per CDR3 protein. The sample lists about 1,600,000 distinct CDR3 sequences, approximately 40% occurring once. The sample taken for sequencing was blood. All receptors derive from a woman under 30 in good health.

The chain links TRBV27 to TRBJ1-1, with 7 bases aligning to TRBD1. CDR3 length: 17 amino acids. Germline CDR1 reads MNHEY; CDR2 reads SMNVEV (reference sequence). The junction had 14 bases not matched to a gene; V was cut back by 3 bases and J by 4 bases. The CDR3 sequence is CASSFLPVTGLSTEAFF. CDR3 DNA sequence: TGTGCCAGCAGTTTTCTGCCCGTGACAGGGTTGAGCACTGAAGCTTTCTTT.

This rearrangement joins TRBV27 to TRBJ2-5; 12 nucleotides align to TRBD2. The DNA end lines up better with TRBJ2-7; the J call may be wrong. The CDR3 runs to 15 residues. The germline CDR1 and CDR2 sequences are MNHEY and SMNVEV (reference sequence). The CDR3 DNA follows: TGTGCCAGCAGTCCGGGGACTAGCGGGTTCGACGAGCAGTACTTC. Translated, it gives CASSPGTSGFDEQYF.

The chain joins TRBV21-1 to TRBJ2-3; TRBD2 is the table's D call, not checked against the DNA. TRBV21-1 counts as a pseudogene. The CDR3 extends over 16 amino acids. CDR3 protein: CASSNGLAWGTDTQYF. CDR3 coding DNA: TGTGCCAGCAGCAATGGACTAGCGTGGGGCACAGATACGCAGTATTTT.

This chain connects TRBV7-2 to TRBJ1-5; 8 nucleotides agree with TRBD1. Trimming at V came to 4 bases and at J to 6 bases, leaving 11 bases not matched to a gene. Germline assignment: CDR1 SGHTA and CDR2 FQGNSA. The CDR3 spans 16 residues. The chain's CDR3 is CASSSSLADRAQPQHF. The CDR3 DNA is TGTGCCAGCAGCTCGTCCTTAGCGGACAGGGCTCAGCCCCAGCATTTT. The full variable domain, with the rest looked up from reference TRBV7-2 and TRBJ1-5, is GAGVSQSPSNKVTEKGKDVELRCDPISGHTALYWYRQSLGQGLEFLIYFQGNSAPDKSGLPSDRFSAERTGGSVSTLTIQRTQQEDSAVYLCASSSSLADRAQPQHFGDGTRLSIL.

This clonotype was observed a handful of times. CDR3 in DNA: TGTGCCATCAGTGAGGGGGACAGCCGTAATGAAAAACTGTTTTTT. Amino acid sequence: CAISEGDSRNEKLFF. The chain is built from TRBV10-3 and TRBJ1-4; 7 nucleotides align to TRBD1. This CDR3 has 15 amino acids. Germline V gives CDR1 ENHRY, CDR2 SYGVKD. The trim removed 2 bases at V and 4 bases at J, leaving 4 bases unmatched.

The gene calls are TRBV12-3 or TRBV12-4 and TRBJ1-1, with unresolved D. The germline V and J ends were trimmed by 5 bases and 1 base, with 11 bases remaining between them. The CDR3 has 14 amino acids. The CDR3 region has the DNA TGTGCCAGCAGTCCTCTGAGGGCGAACACTGAAGCTTTCTTT. It yields the protein CASSPLRANTEAFF.

Only a few counts were recorded for this clonotype. The rearrangement links TRBV12-3 or TRBV12-4 to TRBJ2-5; TRBD2 aligns across 11 bases. CDR3 length: 17 amino acids. After removal of 3 bases from V and 2 bases from J, the junction contained 8 bases not matched to a gene. The CDR3 here is CASSFFGGTSGQETQYF. CDR3 bases: TGTGCCAGCAGTTTTTTCGGAGGGACTAGCGGACAAGAGACCCAGTACTTC.

This sequence joins TRBV11-2 and TRBJ2-7; 9 nucleotides agree with TRBD1. The V gene's germline CDR1 is SGHAT and CDR2 FQNNGV. The CDR3 extends over 16 amino acids. The J segment lost 3 bases and the V segment lost 3 bases, leaving 9 bases of the junction unmatched. The CDR3 here is CASSFIYRDRDYEQYF. The CDR3 coding sequence is TGTGCCAGCAGCTTTATCTATCGGGACAGGGACTACGAGCAGTACTTC.

This chain uses TRBV6-2 or TRBV6-3 with TRBJ2-7; TRBD1 agrees at 7 bases. The germline gives CDR1 MNHEY, CDR2 SVGEGT. The CDR3 covers 18 residues. Unmatched junction bases numbered 21, after V lost 3 bases and J lost 7 bases. This chain's CDR3 is CASSYKQGYPGSYNEQYF. Written as DNA, the CDR3 is TGTGCCAGCAGTTATAAACAGGGGTATCCTGGCTCCTACAATGAGCAGTACTTC.

The table lists this clonotype with a few counts. V is TRBV6-1 and J is TRBJ1-2; 9 nucleotides agree with TRBD1. Germline trimming cut 3 bases from V and 8 bases from J; bases unmatched to any gene: 16. This CDR3 is built from 17 residues. Germline V gene sequence: CDR1 MNHNS, CDR2 SASEGT. CDR3 loop: CASSDRAHPGTGRGYTF. In DNA, the CDR3 is TGTGCCAGCAGTGACCGAGCTCACCCCGGGACAGGGAGAGGCTACACCTTC.

The chain employs TRBV29-1 and TRBJ2-1, with a weak D call TRBD1 (5 bases). The CDR3 totals 13 residues. V was pared by 7 bases and J by 2 bases, with 12 bases between. Germline V gene data show CDR1 as SQVTM and CDR2 as ANQGSEA. The DNA for the CDR3 is TGCAGCGCGACAGCCTGGACCTACAATGAGCAGTTCTTC. This encodes CSATAWTYNEQFF.

A few counts support this clonotype. The chain couples TRBV4-1 to TRBJ1-2; D remains unclear. V lost 1 base, J lost 5 bases, and 8 bases lay in between. This CDR3 is 13 amino acids long. Germline values: CDR1 MGHRA, CDR2 YSYEKL. CDR3 amino acids: CASSQAPSYGYTF. The CDR3, as DNA: TGCGCCAGCAGCCAAGCCCCGTCTTATGGCTACACCTTC.

The chain employs TRBV10-3 and TRBJ1-2, with a possible D match to TRBD1 (6 bases). This CDR3 has 14 amino acids. The germline V gene has CDR1 ENHRY and CDR2 SYGVKD. Deletions cut 5 bases from V and 0 bases from J, with 10 bases between. The CDR3 spells CAISRGGTNYGYTF. CDR3 in DNA: TGTGCCATCAGTCGCGGGGGCACTAACTATGGCTACACCTTC.

This sequence joins TRBV11-2 and TRBJ2-1; 13 bases are a match to TRBD2. Germline V gene data show CDR1 as SGHAT and CDR2 as FQNNGV. This CDR3 has 18 residues. With V trimmed by 5 bases and J by 9 bases, 16 bases remained unmatched. The CDR3: CASSAHWGGTSGVGEQFF. DNA for the CDR3: TGTGCCAGCAGCGCCCACTGGGGGGGGACTAGCGGGGTTGGTGAGCAGTTCTTC.

The chain employs TRBV7-7 and TRBJ2-2, with 7 bases lining up with TRBD1. CDR3 size: 13 residues. The germline CDR1 and CDR2 sequences are SSHAT and FNYEAQ (reference sequence). Trimming took 7 bases from V and 6 from J; bases not matched to a gene: 5. This CDR3 reads CASTVGGSGELFF. CDR3 in DNA: TGTGCCAGCACCGTAGGGGGCTCCGGGGAGCTGTTTTTT.

The chain combines TRBV14 with TRBJ1-2; D is possibly TRBD1 (5 bases). From germline, CDR1 is SGHDN and CDR2 FVKESK. V lost 1 base and J 8 bases, leaving 17 bases between the germline ends. The CDR3 is 15 amino acids. The CDR3 loop is CASSQAPRGGEGYTF. CDR3 nucleotides: TGTGCCAGCAGCCAAGCCCCCCGAGGAGGGGAGGGCTACACCTTC.

The chain couples TRBV7-9 to TRBJ1-4, with no clear D. CDR1 and CDR2 (germline): SEHNR, FQNEAQ (reference sequence). The CDR3 covers 11 residues. The germline V and J ends were trimmed by 2 bases and 10 bases, with 5 bases remaining between them. For the CDR3, the DNA is TGTGCCAGCAGCTTATCTGGAAAACTGTTTTTT. Its translation: CASSLSGKLFF.

The chain employs TRBV6-5 and TRBJ2-5; D is possibly TRBD1 (5 bases). The V gene's germline CDR1 is MNHEY and CDR2 SVGAGI. The CDR3 totals 12 residues. Trimming took 4 bases from V and 11 from J, leaving 14 bases between them. The CDR3 reads CASSSRETEQYF. Written as DNA, the CDR3 is TGTGCCAGCAGTTCCAGGGAAACAGAGCAGTACTTC.

DNA for the CDR3: TGTGCCAGCAGCGGCAGGGGACTAGCGGGGGGCGCGTACAATGAGCAGTTCTTC. Its translation is CASSGRGLAGGAYNEQFF. This rearrangement joins TRBV7-2 to TRBJ2-1; 15 bases map to TRBD2. Germline lookup yields CDR1 SGHTA and CDR2 FQGNSA. The CDR3 is 18 residues long. The V and J ends lost 5 bases and 4 bases, in that order; junction bases with no gene match: 9.

In its sample, this clonotype was seen a few times. This rearrangement joins TRBV7-2 to TRBJ1-4; TRBD1 matches at 7 bases. CDR1 is SGHTA, CDR2 FQGNSA, per germline. The J segment lost 6 bases and the V segment lost 3 bases, leaving 10 bases of the junction unmatched. The CDR3 totals 16 residues. In DNA, the CDR3 is TGTGCCAGCAGCTTTCGACAGGGAGAGACGTATGAAAAACTGTTTTTT. Protein: CASSFRQGETYEKLFF.

This sequence joins TRBV5-6 and TRBJ2-7; 9 bases map to TRBD1. Germline V gives CDR1 SGHDT, CDR2 YYEEEE. The CDR3 length is 15 residues. The V and J ends lost 2 bases and 2 bases, in that order; junction bases with no gene match: 5. The CDR3 region has the DNA TGTGCCAGCAGCTTAACAGGGGGCGACCCCTACGAGCAGTACTTC. Protein product: CASSLTGGDPYEQYF.

The chain employs TRBV25-1 and TRBJ1-2; the D gene is possibly TRBD1 (6 bases). Germline V lookup: CDR1 MGHDK, CDR2 SYGVNS. With 10 bases removed from V and 0 bases from J, the gap between germline ends came to 9 bases. This CDR3 is 12 amino acids long. DNA for the CDR3: TGTGCCACCCAGGGGACTAACTATGGCTACACCTTC. This gives the protein CATQGTNYGYTF.

In the case of this clonotype: A much larger clone differs from this one at a single base, so this may be a read error. The V and J genes are TRBV4-2 and TRBJ1-1; the D is unclear. This CDR3 has 15 residues. Germline loops: CDR1 LGHNA, CDR2 YNFKEQ. The CDR3 spells CAGSQEARMNTEAFF. The CDR3 region has the DNA TGTGCCGGCAGCCAAGAAGCCAGGATGAACACTGAAGCTTTCTTT.

The chain employs TRBV5-1 and TRBJ2-5; possibly TRBD1 or TRBD2 for D (5 bases each). The assigned J gene may be wrong: the sequence end matches TRBJ2-7 better. Germline values: CDR1 SGHRS, CDR2 YFSETQ. This CDR3 region has 15 residues. The CDR3 sequence: CASSDEGRNSYEQYF. The CDR3 nucleotides are TGCGCCAGCAGCGACGAGGGACGGAACTCCTACGAGCAGTACTTC.

About this clonotype: Compared with germline, one end of the junction differs, possibly owing to a read error. The gene calls are TRBV27 and TRBJ2-5; D is unclear. Germline V gene lookup returns CDR1 MNHEY and CDR2 SMNVEV (reference sequence). This CDR3 comprises 11 residues. DNA of the CDR3: TGTGCCAGCAGTTTTGGACCCGAGCAGTGCTTC. This sequence encodes CASSFGPEQCF.